What follows describes a single TCR beta chain. Source study methods: Quantification of nucleated cells was approximated via reference gene primer amplification. TCRdb's table, derived via immunoSEQ multiplex PCR, lists solely in-frame clones and lacks some. Clone size and V and J calls were adopted from that table, with D and trimming inferred from the DNA. The sample gives some 89,000 clones, around nine tenths of which show up once; 15% to 19% is in the top ten. CDR1 and CDR2 from the germline V gene are SGDLS and YYNGEE. The CDR3 is made up of 15 amino acids. V was pared by 0 bases and J by 7 bases, with 16 bases between. These data originate in a study of blood T cell repertoires in COVID-19. The wider study: Sources were T cells, B-cell-depleted T cells, or PBMCs; the material itself was cDNA or gDNA.

This clonotype was sampled from a human donor in a cohort sampled during active COVID-19. Sequenced: peripheral blood. The gene calls are TRBV9 and TRBJ1-2; D remains unclear. The CDR3 DNA reads TGTGCCAGCAGCGTAGCGGAGGGCCGCTCGAGTGGCTACACCTTC. Its protein product is CASSVAEGRSSGYTF.